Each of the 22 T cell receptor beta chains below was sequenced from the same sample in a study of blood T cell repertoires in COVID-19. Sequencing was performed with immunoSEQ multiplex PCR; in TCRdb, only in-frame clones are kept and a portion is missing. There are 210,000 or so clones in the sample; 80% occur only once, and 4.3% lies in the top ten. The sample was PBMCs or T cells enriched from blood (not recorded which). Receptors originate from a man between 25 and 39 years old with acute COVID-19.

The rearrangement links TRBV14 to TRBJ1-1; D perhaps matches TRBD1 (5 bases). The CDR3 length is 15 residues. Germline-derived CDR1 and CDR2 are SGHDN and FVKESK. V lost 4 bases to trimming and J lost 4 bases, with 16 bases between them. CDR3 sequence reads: CASSPREGRGTEAFF. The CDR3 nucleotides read TGTGCCAGCAGCCCCCGAGAGGGGCGGGGCACTGAAGCTTTCTTT.

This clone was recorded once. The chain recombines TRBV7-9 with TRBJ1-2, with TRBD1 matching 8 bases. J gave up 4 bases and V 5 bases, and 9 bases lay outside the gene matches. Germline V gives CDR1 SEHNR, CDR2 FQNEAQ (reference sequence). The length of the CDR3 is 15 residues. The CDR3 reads CASSQWTGWGYGYTF. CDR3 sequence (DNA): TGTGCCAGCAGCCAATGGACAGGGTGGGGCTATGGCTACACCTTC.

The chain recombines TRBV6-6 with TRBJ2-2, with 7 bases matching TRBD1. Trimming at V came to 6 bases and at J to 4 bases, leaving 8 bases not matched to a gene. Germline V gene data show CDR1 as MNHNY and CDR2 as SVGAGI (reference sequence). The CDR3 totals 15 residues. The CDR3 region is CASRRGGLGTGELFF. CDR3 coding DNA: TGTGCCAGCAGAAGAGGGGGCCTTGGCACCGGGGAGCTGTTTTTT.

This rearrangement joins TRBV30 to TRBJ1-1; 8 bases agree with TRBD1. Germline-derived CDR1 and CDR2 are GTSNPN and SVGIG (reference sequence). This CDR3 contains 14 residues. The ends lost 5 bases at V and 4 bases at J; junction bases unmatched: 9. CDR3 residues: CAWSEYDRGTEAFF. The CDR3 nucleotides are TGTGCCTGGTCAGAATACGACAGGGGCACTGAAGCTTTCTTT.

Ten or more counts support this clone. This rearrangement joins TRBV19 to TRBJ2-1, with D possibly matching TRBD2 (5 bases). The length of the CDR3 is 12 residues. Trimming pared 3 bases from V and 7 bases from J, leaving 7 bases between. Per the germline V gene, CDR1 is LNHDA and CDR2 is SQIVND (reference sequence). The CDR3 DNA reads TGTGCCAGTAGTATTCGGGGAAATGAGCAGTTCTTC. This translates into CASSIRGNEQFF.

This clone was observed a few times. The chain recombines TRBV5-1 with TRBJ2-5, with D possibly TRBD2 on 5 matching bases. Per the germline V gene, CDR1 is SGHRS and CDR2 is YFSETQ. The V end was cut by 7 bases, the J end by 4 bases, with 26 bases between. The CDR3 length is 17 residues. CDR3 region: CASGRSSHGERVETQYF. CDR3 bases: TGCGCCAGCGGCAGAAGTTCACACGGGGAGAGGGTAGAGACCCAGTACTTC.

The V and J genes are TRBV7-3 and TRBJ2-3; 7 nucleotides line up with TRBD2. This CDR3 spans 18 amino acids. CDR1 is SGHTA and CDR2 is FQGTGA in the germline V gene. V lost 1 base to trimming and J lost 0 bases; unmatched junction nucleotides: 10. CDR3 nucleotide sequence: TGTGCCAGCAGCTTAAACGGTCAACTAGCGTTTAGCACAGATACGCAGTATTTT. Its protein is CASSLNGQLAFSTDTQYF. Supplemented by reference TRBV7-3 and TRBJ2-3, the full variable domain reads GAGVSQTPSNKVTEKGKYVELRCDPISGHTALYWYRQSLGQGPEFLIYFQGTGAADDSGLPNDRFFAVRPEGSVSTLKIQRTERGDSAVYLCASSLNGQLAFSTDTQYFGPGTRLTVL.

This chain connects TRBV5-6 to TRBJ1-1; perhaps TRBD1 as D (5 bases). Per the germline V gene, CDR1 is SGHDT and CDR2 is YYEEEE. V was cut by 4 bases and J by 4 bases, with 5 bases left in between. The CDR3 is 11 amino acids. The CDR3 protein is CASSRGTEAFF. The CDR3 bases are TGTGCCAGCAGCAGGGGCACTGAAGCTTTCTTT.

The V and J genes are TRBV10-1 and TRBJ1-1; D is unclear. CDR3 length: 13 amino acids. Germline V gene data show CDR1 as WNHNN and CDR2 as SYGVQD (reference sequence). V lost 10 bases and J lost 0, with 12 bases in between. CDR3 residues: CATPGKLNTEAFF. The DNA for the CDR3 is TGCGCCACCCCGGGGAAGCTGAACACTGAAGCTTTCTTT.

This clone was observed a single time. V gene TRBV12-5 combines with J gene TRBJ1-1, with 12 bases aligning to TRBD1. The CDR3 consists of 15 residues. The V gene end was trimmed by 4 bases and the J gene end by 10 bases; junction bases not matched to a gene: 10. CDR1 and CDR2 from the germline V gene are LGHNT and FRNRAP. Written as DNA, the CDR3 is TGTGCTAGTGGTTCTGGGACAGGGGGCGCCAGGGTAGCTTTCTTT. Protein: CASGSGTGGARVAFF.

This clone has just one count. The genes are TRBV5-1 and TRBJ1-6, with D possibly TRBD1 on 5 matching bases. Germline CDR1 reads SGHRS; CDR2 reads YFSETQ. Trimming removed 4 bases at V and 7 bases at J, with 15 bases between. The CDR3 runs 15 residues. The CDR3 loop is CASSPEEGLNSPLHF. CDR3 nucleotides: TGCGCCAGCAGCCCGGAGGAGGGGTTGAATTCACCCCTCCACTTT.

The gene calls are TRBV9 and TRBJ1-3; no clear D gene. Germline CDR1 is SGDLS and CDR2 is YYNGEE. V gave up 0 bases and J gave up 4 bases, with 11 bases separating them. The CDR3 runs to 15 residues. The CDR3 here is CASSVDWAAGNTIYF. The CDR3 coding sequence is TGTGCCAGCAGCGTAGACTGGGCCGCCGGAAACACCATATATTTT.

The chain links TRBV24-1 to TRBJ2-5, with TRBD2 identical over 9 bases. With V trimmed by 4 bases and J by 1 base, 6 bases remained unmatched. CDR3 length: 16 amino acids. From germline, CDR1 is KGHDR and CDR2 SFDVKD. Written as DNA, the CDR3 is TGTGCCACCAGTGACGGACTAGCGCCCGGCCAAGAGACCCAGTACTTC. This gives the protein CATSDGLAPGQETQYF.

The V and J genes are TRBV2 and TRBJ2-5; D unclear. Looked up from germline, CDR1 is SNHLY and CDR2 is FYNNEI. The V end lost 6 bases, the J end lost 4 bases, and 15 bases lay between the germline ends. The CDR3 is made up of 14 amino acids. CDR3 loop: CASSKEFGAETQYF. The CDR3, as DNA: TGTGCCAGCAGCAAGGAGTTCGGAGCAGAGACCCAGTACTTC.

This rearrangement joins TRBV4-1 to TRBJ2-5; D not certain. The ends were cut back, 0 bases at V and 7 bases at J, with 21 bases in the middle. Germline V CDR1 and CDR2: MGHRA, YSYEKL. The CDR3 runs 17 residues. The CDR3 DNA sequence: TGCGCCAGCAGCCAAGAATTGTATAGCCTCGAGTCCGGGACCCAGTACTTC. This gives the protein CASSQELYSLESGTQYF.

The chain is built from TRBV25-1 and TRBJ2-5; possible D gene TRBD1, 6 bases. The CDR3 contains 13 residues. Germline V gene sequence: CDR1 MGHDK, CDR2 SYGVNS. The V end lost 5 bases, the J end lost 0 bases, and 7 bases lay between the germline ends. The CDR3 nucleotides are TGTGCCAGCAGTCGACAGGACCAAGAGACCCAGTACTTC. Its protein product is CASSRQDQETQYF.

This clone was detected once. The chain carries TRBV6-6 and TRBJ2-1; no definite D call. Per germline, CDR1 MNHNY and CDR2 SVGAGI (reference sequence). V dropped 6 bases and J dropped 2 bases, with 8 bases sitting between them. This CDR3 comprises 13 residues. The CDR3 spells CASRREPYNEQFF. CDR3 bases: TGTGCCAGCAGGCGAGAGCCCTACAATGAGCAGTTCTTC.

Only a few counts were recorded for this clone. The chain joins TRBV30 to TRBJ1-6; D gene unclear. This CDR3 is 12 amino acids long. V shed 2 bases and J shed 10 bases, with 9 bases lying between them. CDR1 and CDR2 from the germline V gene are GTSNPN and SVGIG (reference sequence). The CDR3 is CAWSSLQSPLHF. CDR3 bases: TGTGCCTGGAGTTCCCTCCAGTCACCCCTCCACTTT.

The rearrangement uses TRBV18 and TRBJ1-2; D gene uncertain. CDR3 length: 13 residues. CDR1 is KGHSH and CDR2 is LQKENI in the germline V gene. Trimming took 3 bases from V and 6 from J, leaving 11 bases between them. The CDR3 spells CASSPSGNHGYTF. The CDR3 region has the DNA TGTGCCAGCTCACCTTCGGGAAACCATGGCTACACCTTC.

The CDR3 is CSVVGYTF. The CDR3 DNA sequence: TGCAGCGTTGTAGGCTACACCTTC. The V call is TRBV29-1, the J call TRBJ1-2; D call uncertain. The ends were cut back, 4 bases at V and 8 bases at J, with 2 bases in the middle. Germline-derived CDR1 and CDR2 are SQVTM and ANQGSEA. The CDR3 runs 8 residues.

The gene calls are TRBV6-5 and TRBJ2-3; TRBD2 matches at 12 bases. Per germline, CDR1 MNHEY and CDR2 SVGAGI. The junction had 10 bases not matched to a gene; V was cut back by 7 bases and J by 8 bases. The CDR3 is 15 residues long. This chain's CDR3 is CASKNLAGGLGTQYF. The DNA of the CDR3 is TGTGCCAGCAAAAATCTAGCGGGGGGGCTCGGTACGCAGTATTTT.

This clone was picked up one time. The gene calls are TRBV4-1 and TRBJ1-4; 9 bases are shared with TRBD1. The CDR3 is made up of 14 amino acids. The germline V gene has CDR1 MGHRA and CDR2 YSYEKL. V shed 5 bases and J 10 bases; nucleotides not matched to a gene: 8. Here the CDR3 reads CASSSGTGTSKLFF. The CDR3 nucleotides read TGCGCCAGCAGCTCCGGGACAGGGACGTCAAAACTGTTTTTT.